This TCR beta chain is drawn from a study of identical twins. Whole-study results and caveats: Insertions were fewer in abundant cord blood beta clonotypes, whereas memory repertoires showed none of this pattern. The study reached conclusions through statistical analysis that was cross-sectional, not following the same donors.

TCRdb passed the 5' RACE reads through MiXCR, listing each CDR3 protein once. The sample has about 240,000 distinct CDR3 sequences, under 12% seen once. This clonotype was seen many times. No antigen is known for it. The sequence was collected from a man aged 45 to 65 in good health. The source material was memory T cells sorted from blood.

The CDR3 nucleotides read TGCAGCGTTGCGGACGGATCTTACACTGAAGCTTTCTTT. As protein: CSVADGSYTEAFF. This chain uses TRBV29-1 with TRBJ1-1; no clear D gene. V dropped 4 bases and J dropped 3 bases, with 12 bases sitting between them. The CDR3 sequence is 13 residues long. CDR1 and CDR2 from the germline V gene are SQVTM and ANQGSEA.